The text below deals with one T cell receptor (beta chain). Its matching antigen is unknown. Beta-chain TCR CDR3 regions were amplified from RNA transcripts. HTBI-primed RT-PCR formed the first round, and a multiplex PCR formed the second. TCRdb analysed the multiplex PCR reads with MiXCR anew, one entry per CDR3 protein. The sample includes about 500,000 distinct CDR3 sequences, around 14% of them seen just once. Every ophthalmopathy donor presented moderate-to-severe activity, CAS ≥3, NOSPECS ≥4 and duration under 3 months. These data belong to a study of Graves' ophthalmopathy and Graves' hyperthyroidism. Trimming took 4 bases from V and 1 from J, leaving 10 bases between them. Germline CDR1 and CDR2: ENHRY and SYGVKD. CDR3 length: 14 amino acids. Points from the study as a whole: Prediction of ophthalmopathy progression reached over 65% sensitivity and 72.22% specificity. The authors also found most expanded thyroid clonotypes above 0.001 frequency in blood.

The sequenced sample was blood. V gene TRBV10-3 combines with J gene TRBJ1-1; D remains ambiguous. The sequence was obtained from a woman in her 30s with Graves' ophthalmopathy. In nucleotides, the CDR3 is TGTGCCATCAGTGTTCAGAAACCGAACACTGAAGCTTTCTTT. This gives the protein CAISVQKPNTEAFF.